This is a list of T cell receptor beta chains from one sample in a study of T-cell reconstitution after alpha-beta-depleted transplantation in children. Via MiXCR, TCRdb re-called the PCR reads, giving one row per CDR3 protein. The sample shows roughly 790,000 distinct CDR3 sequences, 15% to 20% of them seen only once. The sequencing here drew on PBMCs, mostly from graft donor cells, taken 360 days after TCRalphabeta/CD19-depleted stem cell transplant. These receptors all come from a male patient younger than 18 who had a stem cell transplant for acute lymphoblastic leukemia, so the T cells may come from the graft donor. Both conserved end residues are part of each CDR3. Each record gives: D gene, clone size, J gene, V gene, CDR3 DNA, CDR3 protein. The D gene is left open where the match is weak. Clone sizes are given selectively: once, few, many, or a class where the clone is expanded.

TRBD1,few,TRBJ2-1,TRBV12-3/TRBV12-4,TGTGCCAGCAGAGGGGACAGGGGGCGTAATGAGCAGTTCTTC,CASRGDRGRNEQFF
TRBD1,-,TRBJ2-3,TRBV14,TGTGCCAGCAGCCAAGGAAGGGGGCCGCTACGTCGAGATACGCAGTATTTT,CASSQGRGPLRRDTQYF
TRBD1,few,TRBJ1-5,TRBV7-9,TGTGCCAGCAGCTCAAACCTACAGGGGAAGAGACAGCCCCAGCATTTT,CASSSNLQGKRQPQHF
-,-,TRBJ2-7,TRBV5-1,TGCGCCAGCAGCCCGGACAGCCTTTTTTACTACGAGCAGTACTTC,CASSPDSLFYYEQYF
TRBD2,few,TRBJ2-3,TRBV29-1,TGCAGCGTACTAGCGGGTGGAGATACGCAGTATTTT,CSVLAGGDTQYF
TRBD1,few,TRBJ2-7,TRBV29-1,TGCAGCGTTGAGGAGGGGACAGGGGCTGCGGAGCAGTACTTC,CSVEEGTGAAEQYF
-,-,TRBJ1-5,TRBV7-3,TGTGCCAGCAGTTTTTTCCACGGCCAGCCCCAGCATTTT,CASSFFHGQPQHF
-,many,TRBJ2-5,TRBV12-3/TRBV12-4,TGTGCCAGCAGTTTATTGGAGGAGACCCAGTACTTC,CASSLLEETQYF
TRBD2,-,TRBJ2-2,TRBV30,TGTGCCTGGAGGTGGACTAGCGGGAGATCCGGGGAGCTGTTTTTT,CAWRWTSGRSGELFF
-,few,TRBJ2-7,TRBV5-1,TGCGCCAGCAGCTTGGTGGTCGGGGGTGCACCCTACGAGCAGTACTTC,CASSLVVGGAPYEQYF
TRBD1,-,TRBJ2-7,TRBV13,TGTGCCAGCAGCCCATTGGGACAGGGCGACTACGAGCAGTACTTC,CASSPLGQGDYEQYF
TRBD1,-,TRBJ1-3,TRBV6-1,TGTGCCAGCAGGCGCACCGGGGACAGTGGAAACACCATATATTTT,CASRRTGDSGNTIYF
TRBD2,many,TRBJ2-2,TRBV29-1,TGCAGCGTTGCGGAATTTAGCGGGAGGGTACTCGGGGAGCTGTTTTTT,CSVAEFSGRVLGELFF
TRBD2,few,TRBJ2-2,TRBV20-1,TGCAGTGCTAGAGATTTTGGGACTAGCCCTAACACCGGGGAGCTGTCTTTT,CSARDFGTSPNTGELSF
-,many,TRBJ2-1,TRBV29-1,TGCAGCGTTGTGGGCAGATTCTACAATGAGCAGTTCTTC,CSVVGRFYNEQFF
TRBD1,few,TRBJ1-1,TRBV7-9,TGTGCCAGCAGCCCGAGGGACGGGACAGCGAACACTGAAGCTTTCTTT,CASSPRDGTANTEAFF
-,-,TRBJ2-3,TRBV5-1,TGCGCCAGCCATTTTAACAGGCTCGGCACAGATACGCAGTATTTT,CASHFNRLGTDTQYF
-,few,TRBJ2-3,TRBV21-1,TGTGCCAGCAGCAAAGTGGACAGGGGAACAGATACGCAGTATTTT,CASSKVDRGTDTQYF
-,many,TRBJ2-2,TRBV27,TGTGCCAGCAGTTTATGGGTCAACACCGGGGAGCTGTTTTTT,CASSLWVNTGELFF
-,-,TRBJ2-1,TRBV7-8,TGTGCCAGCAGCTCCGCCAGGGTTCCCAATGAGCAGTTCTTC,CASSSARVPNEQFF
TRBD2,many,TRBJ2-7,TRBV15,TGTGCCACCAGCAGAGACCTAGCGGGAGACTACGAGCAGTACTTC,CATSRDLAGDYEQYF
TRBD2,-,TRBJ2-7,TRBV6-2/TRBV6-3,TGTGCCAGCAGTTGGATCTATGGGAGCGGGAGGTCCTACGAGCAGTACTTC,CASSWIYGSGRSYEQYF
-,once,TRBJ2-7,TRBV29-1,TGCAGCGCCGGCGGTGGGAACTCCTACGAGCAGTACTTC,CSAGGGNSYEQYF
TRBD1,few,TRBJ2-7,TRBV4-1,TGCGCCAGCAGCCAAGTCGCAAGGACAGGGGGCACCTACGAGCAGTACTTC,CASSQVARTGGTYEQYF
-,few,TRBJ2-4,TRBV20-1,TGCAGTGCGGGGGAGAGGAAAGTAATAGCCAAAAACATTCAGTACTTC,CSAGERKVIAKNIQYF
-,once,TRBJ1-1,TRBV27,TGTGCCAGCAGTTTATCAGGCAGGGTTGCAGCTTTCTTT,CASSLSGRVAAFF
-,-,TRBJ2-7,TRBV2,TGTGCCAGCACCCCACTCAGGACATCCTACGAGCAGTACTTC,CASTPLRTSYEQYF
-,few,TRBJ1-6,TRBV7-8,TGTGCCAGCACCCGTTGGAGACGGAGCTATAATTCACCCCTCCACTTT,CASTRWRRSYNSPLHF
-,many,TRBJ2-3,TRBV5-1,TGCGCCAGCAGCTTGGTCGGCAGAACCGCTGATACGCAGTATTTT,CASSLVGRTADTQYF
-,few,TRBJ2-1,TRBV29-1,TGCAGCGTTGAAGGCCACGAAGCTCAATCCAGGGGATTCAATGAGCAGTTCTTC,CSVEGHEAQSRGFNEQFF
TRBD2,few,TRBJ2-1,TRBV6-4,TGTGCCAGCAGTGATCAGACTAGCGGGAGGTTAGATGAGCAGTTCTTC,CASSDQTSGRLDEQFF
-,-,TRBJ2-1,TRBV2,TGTGCCAGCAGGATGATCGGCTCCTACAATGAGCAGTTCTTC,CASRMIGSYNEQFF
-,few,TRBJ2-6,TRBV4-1,TGCGCCAGCAGCTCGCCAGGCACCTCTGGGGCCAACGTCCTGACTTTC,CASSSPGTSGANVLTF
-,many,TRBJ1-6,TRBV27,TGTGCCAGCAGTCTTGAGGGACGACATGCCCTCCACTTT,CASSLEGRHALHF
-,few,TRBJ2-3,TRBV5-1,TGCGCCAGCAGCCCCCGGACAGCATTAAACACAGATACGCAGTATTTT,CASSPRTALNTDTQYF
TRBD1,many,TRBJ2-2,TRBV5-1,TGCGCCAGCAGATCCGCTACAGGGGGTTGGACCGGGGAGCTGTTTTTT,CASRSATGGWTGELFF
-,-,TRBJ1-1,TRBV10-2,TGCGCCAGCAACAACCGGGACTTATCTAACCCACCTGAAGCTTTCTTT,CASNNRDLSNPPEAFF
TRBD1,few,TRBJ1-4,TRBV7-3,TGTGCCAGCAGCTTAAGTAATGGGACAGGGAGCGTAAAACTGTTTTTT,CASSLSNGTGSVKLFF
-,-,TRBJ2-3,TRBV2,TGTGCCAGCAAGGGGGAGGGAGGGCCGCGAGATACGCAGTATTTT,CASKGEGGPRDTQYF
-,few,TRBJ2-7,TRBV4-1,TGCGCCAGCAGCCACTATACCTACGAGCAGTACTTC,CASSHYTYEQYF
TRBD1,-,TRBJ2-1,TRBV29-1,TGCAGCGTTGAAGATGGGGGACAGGGAGAGCAGTTCTTC,CSVEDGGQGEQFF
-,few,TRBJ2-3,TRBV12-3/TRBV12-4,TGTGCCAGCAGTTCCCTGCTTGTCCAAGGGGGAGATACGCAGTATTTT,CASSSLLVQGGDTQYF
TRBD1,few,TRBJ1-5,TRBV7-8,TGTGCCAGTACAGGGGCCTCGAATCAGCCCCAGCATTTT,CASTGASNQPQHF
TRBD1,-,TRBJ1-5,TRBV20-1,TGCAGTGCTAGACGGGACAGCCTCAATCAGCCCCAGCATTTT,CSARRDSLNQPQHF
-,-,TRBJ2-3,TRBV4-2,TGTGCCAGCAGCCAAGGTGCAGCTCAGACAGATACGCAGTATTTT,CASSQGAAQTDTQYF
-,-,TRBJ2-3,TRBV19,TGTGCCAGCAGATTCCAAGGGGGGGCCGACACAGATACGCAGTATTTT,CASRFQGGADTDTQYF
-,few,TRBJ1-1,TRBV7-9,TGTGCCAGCAGCCAATGGAGGGGATGGAACACTGAAGCTTTCTTT,CASSQWRGWNTEAFF
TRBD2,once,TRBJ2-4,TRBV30,TGTCTCCGGACTAGCAGTCCCTTAGCCAAAAACATTCAGTACTTC,CLRTSSPLAKNIQYF
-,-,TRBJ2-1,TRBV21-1,TGTGCCAGCAGCAAAGAGGTGATAGGGGGGAGTAGCGGGAGCTCCTACAATGAGCAGTTCTTC,CASSKEVIGGSSGSSYNEQFF
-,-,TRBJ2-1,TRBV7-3,TGTGCCAGCAGCGACCCTCCGGGACCCTACAATGAGCAGTTCTTC,CASSDPPGPYNEQFF
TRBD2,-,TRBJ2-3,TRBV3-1,TGTGCCAGCAGCCCCGTTAGGGAGGGAAGAGATACGCAGTATTTT,CASSPVREGRDTQYF
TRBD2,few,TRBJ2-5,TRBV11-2,TGTGCCAGCAGTCGCGGGACTAGCGGGAGGTTAGAGACCCAGTACTTC,CASSRGTSGRLETQYF
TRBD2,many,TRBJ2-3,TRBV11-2,TGTGCCAGCAGCTCTAGCGGGGGGGGTTCAGATACGCAGTATTTT,CASSSSGGGSDTQYF
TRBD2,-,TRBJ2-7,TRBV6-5,TGTGCCAGCAGTTACACGTGGTCTAGCGGGGGATTCTACGAGCAGTACTTC,CASSYTWSSGGFYEQYF
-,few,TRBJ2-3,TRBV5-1,TGCGCCAGCAGCTTCCGGGGCAGTTACCGACCTAGCACAGATACGCAGTATTTT,CASSFRGSYRPSTDTQYF
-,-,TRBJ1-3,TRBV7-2,TGTGCCAGCAGCTTAGCTAGGGGGATCTCTGGAAACACCATATATTTT,CASSLARGISGNTIYF
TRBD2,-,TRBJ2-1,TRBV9,TGTGCCAGCAGCCCCCGCCCCGTGACTAGCGGAATCTACAATGAGCAGTTCTTC,CASSPRPVTSGIYNEQFF
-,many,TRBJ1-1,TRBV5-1,TGCGCCAGCAGCTTGATCCTGAACACTGAAGCTTTCTTT,CASSLILNTEAFF
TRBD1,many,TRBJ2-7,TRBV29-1,TGCAGCGGGTTGACAGGGTCCTACGAGCAGTACTTC,CSGLTGSYEQYF
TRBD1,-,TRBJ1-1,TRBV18,TGTGCCAGCTCACCAGGACAGGGGGCTGGTTTCGGAGCTTTCTTT,CASSPGQGAGFGAFF